This entry features one TCR beta chain sequence. The entry originates in a study of early T cells in non-severe SARS-CoV-2 infection. The CDR3 runs 11 residues. V was clipped by 6 bases and J by 7 bases, with 10 bases between them. Germline-derived CDR1 and CDR2 are MDHEN and SYDVKM. One entry per CDR3 protein, called by TCRdb with MiXCR from the 5' RACE reads. This table holds fewer than 60,000 distinct CDR3 sequences, roughly 11% found once. The sequencing input was whole blood. The J gene is TRBJ2-7, the V gene TRBV28; the D is unclear. The sequence was collected from an adult who was a healthcare worker with PCR-confirmed SARS-CoV-2 infection or an uninfected control (not recorded which). CDR3 nucleotides: TGTGCCAGCAGCCGTAGGGCGGAGCAGTACTTC. This codes for CASSRRAEQYF.